The 2 T cell receptor beta chains reported below all come from one sample, sequenced in a study of T cells in Graves' hyperthyroidism and ophthalmopathy. What was amplified from RNA transcripts were TCR beta CDR3 regions. The HTBI primer set was used in a first-round RT-PCR of the TCR CDR3. One entry per CDR3 protein, called by TCRdb with MiXCR from the multiplex PCR reads. The repertoire holds under 300,000 distinct CDR3 sequences, with about 20% as singletons. Sequenced sample: blood. The source of these receptors is a young man with Graves' ophthalmopathy.

The chain couples TRBV6-1 to TRBJ2-5; 7 bases match TRBD1. The junction had 8 bases not matched to a gene; V was cut back by 3 bases and J by 4 bases. The germline V gene has CDR1 MNHNS and CDR2 SASEGT. This CDR3 comprises 15 residues. In DNA, the CDR3 is TGTGCCAGCAGTGAGATTGACAGGGTGGTAGAGACCCAGTACTTC. Its translation is CASSEIDRVVETQYF.

The CDR3 DNA reads as TGTGCCAGCAGTTTGTGGGGGAGCTCTGGGGCCAACGTCCTGACTTTC. Its translation is CASSLWGSSGANVLTF. The chain is built from TRBV28 and TRBJ2-6; D may correspond to TRBD1 or TRBD2 (5 bases each). Deletions cut 3 bases from V and 0 bases from J, with 9 bases between. The CDR3 is made up of 16 amino acids. Germline assignment: CDR1 MDHEN and CDR2 SYDVKM.